Below, one T cell receptor beta chain is given with its context. These data belong to a study of blood T cell repertoires in COVID-19. The CDR3 totals 15 residues. Germline loops: CDR1 MDHEN, CDR2 SYDVKM. V was clipped by 6 bases and J by 6 bases; unmatched bases: 8. Sequenced by immunoSEQ multiplex PCR; TCRdb stores in-frame clones only, minus some. The data contain some 180,000 clones, 85% to 90% of them singletons. This rearrangement joins TRBV28 to TRBJ2-6; 7 nucleotides align to TRBD1. This receptor was identified in a man aged 35 to 55 with active or convalescent COVID-19. Material: peripheral blood. CDR3 in amino acids: CASRPTGVQANVLTF. In DNA, the CDR3 is TGTGCCAGCAGACCTACAGGGGTTCAGGCCAACGTCCTGACTTTC.